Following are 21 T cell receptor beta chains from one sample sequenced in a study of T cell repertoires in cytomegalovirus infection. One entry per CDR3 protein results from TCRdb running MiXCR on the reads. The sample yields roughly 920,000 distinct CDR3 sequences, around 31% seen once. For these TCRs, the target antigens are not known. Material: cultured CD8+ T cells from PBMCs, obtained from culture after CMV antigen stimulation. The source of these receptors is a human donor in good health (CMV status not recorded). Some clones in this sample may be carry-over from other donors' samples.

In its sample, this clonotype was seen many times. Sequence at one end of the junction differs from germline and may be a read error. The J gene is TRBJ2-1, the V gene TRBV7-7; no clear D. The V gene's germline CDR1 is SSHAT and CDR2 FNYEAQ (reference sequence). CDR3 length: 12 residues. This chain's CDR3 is CASSSGPSEQFF. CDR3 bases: TGTGCTAGCAGCTCCGGACCCTCAGAGCAGTTCTTC.

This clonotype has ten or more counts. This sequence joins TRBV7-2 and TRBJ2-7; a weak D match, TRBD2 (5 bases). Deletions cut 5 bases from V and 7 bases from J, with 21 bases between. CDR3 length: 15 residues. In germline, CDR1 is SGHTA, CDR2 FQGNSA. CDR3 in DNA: TGTGCCAGCAGCCATCGTACGGGGTGGGCTTGGGAGCAGTACGTC. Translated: CASSHRTGWAWEQYV.

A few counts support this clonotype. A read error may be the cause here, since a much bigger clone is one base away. The CDR3 region is CAGSLRTGELFF. CDR3 in DNA: TGTGCCGGCAGCCTTAGGACCGGGGAGCTGTTTTTT. The chain links TRBV7-2 to TRBJ2-2, with unresolved D. Germline loops: CDR1 SGHTA, CDR2 FQGNSA. This CDR3 contains 12 residues.

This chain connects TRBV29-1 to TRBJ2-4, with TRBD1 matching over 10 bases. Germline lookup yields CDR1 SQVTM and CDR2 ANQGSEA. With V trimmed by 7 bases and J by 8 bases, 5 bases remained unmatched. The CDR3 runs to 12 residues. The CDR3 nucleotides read TGCAGCGCTGGGACAGGGGATGACATTCAGTACTTC. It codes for CSAGTGDDIQYF.

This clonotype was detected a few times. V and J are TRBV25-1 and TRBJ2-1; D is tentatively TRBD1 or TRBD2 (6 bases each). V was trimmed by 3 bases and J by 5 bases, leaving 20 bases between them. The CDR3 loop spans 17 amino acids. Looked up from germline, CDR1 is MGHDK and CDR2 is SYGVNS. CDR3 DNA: TGTGCCAGCAGTGACCGGTTGGGGGGCAGGCAGAACAATGAGCAGTTCTTC. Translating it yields CASSDRLGGRQNNEQFF.

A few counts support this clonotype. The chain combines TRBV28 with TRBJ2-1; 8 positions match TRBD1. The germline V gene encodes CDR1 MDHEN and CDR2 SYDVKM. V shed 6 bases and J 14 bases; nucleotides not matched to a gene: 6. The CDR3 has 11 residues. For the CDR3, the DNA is TGTGCCAGCAGAAGAACAGGGGGAAAGTTCTTC. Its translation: CASRRTGGKFF.

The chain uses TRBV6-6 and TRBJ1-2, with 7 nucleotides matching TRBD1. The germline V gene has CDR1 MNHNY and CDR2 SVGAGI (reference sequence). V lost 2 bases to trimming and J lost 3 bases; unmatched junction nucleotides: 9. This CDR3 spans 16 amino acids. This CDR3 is CASSYLTGRGHYGYTF. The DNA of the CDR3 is TGTGCCAGCAGTTACCTGACAGGGAGGGGTCACTATGGCTACACCTTC.

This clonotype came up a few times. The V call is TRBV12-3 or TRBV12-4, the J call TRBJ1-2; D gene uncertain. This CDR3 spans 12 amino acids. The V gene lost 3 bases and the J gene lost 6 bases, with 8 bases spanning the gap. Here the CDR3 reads CASSFEGDGYTF. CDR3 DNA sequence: TGTGCCAGCAGTTTTGAAGGTGATGGCTACACCTTC.

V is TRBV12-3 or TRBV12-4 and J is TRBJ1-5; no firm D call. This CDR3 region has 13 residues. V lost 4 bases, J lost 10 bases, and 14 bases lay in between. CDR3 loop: CASSYPVGRPQHF. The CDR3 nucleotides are TGTGCCAGCAGTTACCCCGTGGGCCGTCCCCAGCATTTT.

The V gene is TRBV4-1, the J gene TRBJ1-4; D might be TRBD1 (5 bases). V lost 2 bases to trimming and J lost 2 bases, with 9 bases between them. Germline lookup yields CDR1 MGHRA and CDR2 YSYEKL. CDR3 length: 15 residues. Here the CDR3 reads CASSQYGATNEKLFF. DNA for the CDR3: TGCGCCAGCAGCCAATACGGGGCGACTAATGAAAAACTGTTTTTT.

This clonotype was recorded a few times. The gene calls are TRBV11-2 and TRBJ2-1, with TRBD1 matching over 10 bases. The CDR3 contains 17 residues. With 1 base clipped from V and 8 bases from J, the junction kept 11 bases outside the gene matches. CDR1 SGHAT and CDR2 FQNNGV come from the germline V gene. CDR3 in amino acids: CASSLAMGTGERDEQFF. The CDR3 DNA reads TGTGCCAGCAGCTTAGCCATGGGGACAGGGGAAAGGGATGAGCAGTTCTTC.

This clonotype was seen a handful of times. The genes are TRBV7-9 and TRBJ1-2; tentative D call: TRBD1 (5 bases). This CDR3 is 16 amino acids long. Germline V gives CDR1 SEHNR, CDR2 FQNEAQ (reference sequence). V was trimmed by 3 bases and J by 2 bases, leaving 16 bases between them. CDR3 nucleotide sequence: TGTGCCAGCAGCTTGCCCCCGGGCAGGGACAACTATGGCTACACCTTC. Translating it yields CASSLPPGRDNYGYTF.

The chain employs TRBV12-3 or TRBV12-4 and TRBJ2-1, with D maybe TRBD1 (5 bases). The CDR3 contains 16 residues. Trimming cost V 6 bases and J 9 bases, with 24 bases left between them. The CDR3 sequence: CASRHVPGQGGSEQFF. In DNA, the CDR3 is TGTGCCAGCAGACATGTCCCAGGGCAGGGCGGTAGTGAGCAGTTCTTC.

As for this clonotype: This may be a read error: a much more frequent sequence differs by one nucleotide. The CDR3 loop is CVSSLGSGGPNTGELFF. The CDR3 nucleotides are TGTGTCAGCAGCTTAGGTAGCGGGGGACCGAACACCGGGGAGCTGTTTTTT. J is TRBJ2-2 and V is TRBV7-2; 9 nucleotides align to TRBD2. The CDR3 loop spans 17 amino acids. Germline CDR1 reads SGHTA; CDR2 reads FQGNSA. The full variable domain, its missing parts supplied by reference TRBV7-2 and TRBJ2-2, is GAGVSQSPSNKVTEKGKDVELRCDPISGHTALYWYRQSLGQGLEFLIYFQGNSAPDKSGLPSDRFSAERTGGSVSTLTIQRTQQEDSAVYLCVSSLGSGGPNTGELFFGEGSRLTVL.

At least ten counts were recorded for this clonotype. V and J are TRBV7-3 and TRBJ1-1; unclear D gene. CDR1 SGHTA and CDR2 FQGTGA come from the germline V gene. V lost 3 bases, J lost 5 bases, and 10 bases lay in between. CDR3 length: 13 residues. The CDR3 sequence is CASSFSGSTEAFF. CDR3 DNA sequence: TGTGCCAGCAGCTTTAGCGGGTCAACTGAAGCTTTCTTT.

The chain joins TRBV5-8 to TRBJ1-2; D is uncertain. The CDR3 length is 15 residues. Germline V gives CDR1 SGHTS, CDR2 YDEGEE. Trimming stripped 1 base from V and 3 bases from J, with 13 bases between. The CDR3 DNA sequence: TGTGCCAGCAGCTTGTGGGGAATCCGGGACTATGGCTACACCTTC. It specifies CASSLWGIRDYGYTF.

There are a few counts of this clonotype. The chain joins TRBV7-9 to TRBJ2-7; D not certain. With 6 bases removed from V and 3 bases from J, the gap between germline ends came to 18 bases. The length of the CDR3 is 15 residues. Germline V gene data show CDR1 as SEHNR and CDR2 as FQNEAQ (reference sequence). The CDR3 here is CASSFRRVENYEQYF. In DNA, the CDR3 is TGTGCCAGCAGTTTTCGAAGGGTAGAGAACTACGAGCAGTACTTC.

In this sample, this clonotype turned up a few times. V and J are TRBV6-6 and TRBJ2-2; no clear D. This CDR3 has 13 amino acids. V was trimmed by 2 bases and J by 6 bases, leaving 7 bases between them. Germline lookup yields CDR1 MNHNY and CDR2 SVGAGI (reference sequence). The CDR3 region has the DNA TGTGCCAGCAGTTACGTTCATCCCGGGGAGCTGTTTTTT. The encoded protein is CASSYVHPGELFF.

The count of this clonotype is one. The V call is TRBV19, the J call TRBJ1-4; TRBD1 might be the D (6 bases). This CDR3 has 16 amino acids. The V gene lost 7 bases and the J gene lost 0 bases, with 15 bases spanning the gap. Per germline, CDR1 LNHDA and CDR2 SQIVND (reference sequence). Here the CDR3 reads CASTETGIATNEKLFF. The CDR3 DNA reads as TGTGCCAGTACTGAGACAGGCATTGCAACTAATGAAAAACTGTTTTTT.

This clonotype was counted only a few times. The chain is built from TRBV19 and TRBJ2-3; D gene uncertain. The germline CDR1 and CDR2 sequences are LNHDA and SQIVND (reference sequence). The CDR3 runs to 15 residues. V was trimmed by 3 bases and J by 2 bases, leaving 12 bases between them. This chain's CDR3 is CASSISAGVTDTQYF. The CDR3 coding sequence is TGTGCCAGTAGTATCAGTGCAGGAGTCACAGATACGCAGTATTTT.

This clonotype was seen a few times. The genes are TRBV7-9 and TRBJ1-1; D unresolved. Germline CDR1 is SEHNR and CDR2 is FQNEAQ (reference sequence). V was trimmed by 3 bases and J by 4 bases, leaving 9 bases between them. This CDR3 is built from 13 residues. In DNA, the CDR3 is TGTGCCAGCAGCTTTGGTGAGAGCACTGAAGCTTTCTTT. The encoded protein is CASSFGESTEAFF.